This TCR beta chain was sequenced during a study of cytomegalovirus exposure and HLA in healthy donors. Use of 60 Vbeta and 13 Jbeta primers characterized the PCR. Produced via immunoSEQ multiplex PCR; TCRdb's table is partial and in-frame only. This repertoire includes about 200,000 clones. Germline V gene lookup returns CDR1 MDHEN and CDR2 SYDVKM. V trimming: 3 bases; J trimming: 0 bases; junction bases outside the gene matches: 14. The CDR3 consists of 19 residues. Of note for this clone: Its antigen is as yet unknown.

Broader study findings: The study flagged some 170 TCR beta chains as cytomegalovirus-associated.

Sequenced input: PBMCs. This receptor was identified in a girl aged 2 to 9 in good health and CMV-seropositive. The V call is TRBV28, the J call TRBJ2-1; 7 bases line up with TRBD2. CDR3 loop: CASSFPGGTTSSSYNEQFF. In nucleotides, the CDR3 is TGTGCCAGCAGTTTTCCAGGCGGGACTACCTCGAGCTCCTACAATGAGCAGTTCTTC.